The entry that follows covers one T cell receptor beta chain sequence. Assay used: immunoSEQ multiplex PCR; TCRdb lists only in-frame clones, some missing. The sample gives fewer than 350,000 clones, 80% to 85% of which show up once; 2.5% to 3% is in the top ten. V lost 6 bases and J 3 bases, leaving 12 bases between the germline ends. Germline V CDR1 and CDR2: MNHEY, SVGAGI. CDR3 length: 13 amino acids. The data were taken from a study of blood T cell repertoires in COVID-19. Sequencing was done on a sample of peripheral blood. The rearrangement links TRBV6-5 to TRBJ2-7; maybe TRBD1 (5 bases). This clonotype was sampled from a woman aged 60 to 75 with active or convalescent COVID-19. For the CDR3, the DNA is TGTGCCAGCAGCTTTAGACAGAACTACGAGCAGTACTTC. Translation: CASSFRQNYEQYF.